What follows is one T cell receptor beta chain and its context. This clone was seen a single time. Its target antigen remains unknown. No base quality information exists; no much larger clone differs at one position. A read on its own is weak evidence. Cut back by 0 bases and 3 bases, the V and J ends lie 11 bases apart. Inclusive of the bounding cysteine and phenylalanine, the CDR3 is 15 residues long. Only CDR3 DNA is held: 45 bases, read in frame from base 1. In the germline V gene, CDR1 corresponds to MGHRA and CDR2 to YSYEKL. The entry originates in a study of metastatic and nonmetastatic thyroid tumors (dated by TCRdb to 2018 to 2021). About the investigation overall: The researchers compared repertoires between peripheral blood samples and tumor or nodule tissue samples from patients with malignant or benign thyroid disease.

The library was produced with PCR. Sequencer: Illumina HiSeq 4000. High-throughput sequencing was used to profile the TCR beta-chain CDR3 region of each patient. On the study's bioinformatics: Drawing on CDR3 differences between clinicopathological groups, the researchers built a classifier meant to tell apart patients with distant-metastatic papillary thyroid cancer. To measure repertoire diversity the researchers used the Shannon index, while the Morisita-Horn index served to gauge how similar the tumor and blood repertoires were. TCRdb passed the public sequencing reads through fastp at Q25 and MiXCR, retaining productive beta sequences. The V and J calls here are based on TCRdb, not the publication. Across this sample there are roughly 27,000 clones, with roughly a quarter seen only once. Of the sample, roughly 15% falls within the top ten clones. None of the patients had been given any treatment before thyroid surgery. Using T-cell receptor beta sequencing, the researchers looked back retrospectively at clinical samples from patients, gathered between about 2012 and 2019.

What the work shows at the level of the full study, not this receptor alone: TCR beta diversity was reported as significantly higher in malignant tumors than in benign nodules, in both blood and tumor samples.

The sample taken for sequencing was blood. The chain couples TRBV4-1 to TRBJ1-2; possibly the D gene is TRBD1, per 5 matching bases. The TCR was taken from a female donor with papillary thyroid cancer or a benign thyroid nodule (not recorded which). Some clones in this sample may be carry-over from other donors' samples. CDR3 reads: CASSQEGARDYGYTF. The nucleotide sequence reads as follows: TGCGCCAGCAGCCAAGAAGGGGCCAGGGACTATGGCTACACCTTC.